Presented here are 4 T cell receptor beta chains from one specimen sequenced in a study of siplizumab effects on memory and regulatory T cells. Measured with immunoSEQ multiplex PCR; TCRdb has only the in-frame clones, and not every one. The table shows 100,000 or so clones, with around 94% occurring only once. The specimen was Tregs sorted from blood. Receptors originate from a human donor in good health.

The V call is TRBV28, the J call TRBJ2-7; no firm D call. The CDR3 consists of 12 residues. Per the germline V gene, CDR1 is MDHEN and CDR2 is SYDVKM. V lost 6 bases, J lost 5 bases, and 11 bases lay in between. DNA for the CDR3: TGTGCCAGCAGGACCTCAGAAAACGAGCAGTACTTC. Translation gives CASRTSENEQYF. The variable domain in full, completed from reference TRBV28 and TRBJ2-7, reads DVKVTQSSRYLVKRTGEKVFLECVQDMDHENMFWYRQDPGLGLRLIYFSYDVKMKEKGDIPEGYSVSREKKERFSLILESASTNQTSMYLCASRTSENEQYFGPGTRLTVT.

The chain combines TRBV6-6 with TRBJ1-1, with D possibly TRBD1 on 5 matching bases. The CDR3 spans 15 residues. Trimming stripped 4 bases from V and 0 bases from J, with 12 bases between. In germline, CDR1 is MNHNY, CDR2 SVGAGI (reference sequence). The CDR3 loop is CASSSLVTVNTEAFF. CDR3 bases: TGTGCCAGCAGTTCACTCGTGACAGTGAACACTGAAGCTTTCTTT.

This clone was seen only a few times. The chain employs TRBV7-9 and TRBJ1-5; D not certain. CDR1 is SEHNR and CDR2 is FQNEAQ in the germline V gene (reference sequence). The CDR3 runs to 13 residues. V lost 0 bases, J lost 12 bases, and 12 bases lay in between. The CDR3 reads CASSLAGTGLQHF. The CDR3 bases are TGTGCCAGCAGCTTAGCGGGTACTGGGCTCCAGCATTTT.

The rearrangement uses TRBV5-4 and TRBJ2-6, with D unresolved. The V gene lost 2 bases and the J gene lost 0 bases, with 6 bases spanning the gap. Germline CDR1 and CDR2: SGHNT and YYREEE (reference sequence). There are 15 residues in the CDR3. The CDR3 nucleotides are TGTGCCAGCAGCTTAACGGTCTCTGGGGCCAACGTCCTGACTTTC. Translating gives CASSLTVSGANVLTF.